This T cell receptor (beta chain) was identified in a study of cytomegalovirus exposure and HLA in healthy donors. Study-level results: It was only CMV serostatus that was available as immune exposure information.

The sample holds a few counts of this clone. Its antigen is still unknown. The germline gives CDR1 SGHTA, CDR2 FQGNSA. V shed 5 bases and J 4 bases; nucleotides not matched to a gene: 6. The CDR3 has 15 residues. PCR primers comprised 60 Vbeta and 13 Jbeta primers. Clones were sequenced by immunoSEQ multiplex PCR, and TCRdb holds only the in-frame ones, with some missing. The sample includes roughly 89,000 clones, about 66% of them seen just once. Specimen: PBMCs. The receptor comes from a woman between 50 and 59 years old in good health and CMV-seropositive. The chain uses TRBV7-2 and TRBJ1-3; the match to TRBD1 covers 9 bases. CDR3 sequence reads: CASSRGGTGGNTIYF. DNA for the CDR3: TGTGCCAGCAGCCGGGGGGGGACAGGGGGAAACACCATATATTTT.